Presented here are 14 T cell receptor beta chains from one specimen sequenced in a study of identical twins. Each CDR3 protein gets one entry after TCRdb re-called the 5' RACE reads with MiXCR. The sample gives about 530,000 distinct CDR3 sequences, roughly 15% of which show up once; about 0.47% is in the top ten. The sample also formed part of further work on yellow fever vaccine responses in identical twins.

The specimen was CD4+ T cells sorted from blood. These receptors were obtained from a young woman in good health.

This chain links TRBV20-1 with TRBJ2-2; 7 bases match TRBD2. The V and J ends lost 6 bases and 0 bases, in that order; junction bases with no gene match: 10. Germline lookup yields CDR1 DFQATT and CDR2 SNEGSKA (reference sequence). This CDR3 has 16 amino acids. The CDR3 loop reads CSASGEVDSNTGELFF. In nucleotides, the CDR3 is TGCAGTGCCAGCGGGGAAGTGGACTCGAACACCGGGGAGCTGTTTTTT.

This clonotype was counted a few times. The V call is TRBV12-3 or TRBV12-4, the J call TRBJ2-3; D remains ambiguous. The CDR3 has 13 residues. V shed 2 bases and J shed 1 base, with 4 bases lying between them. The CDR3 DNA sequence: TGTGCCAGCAGTTTAATGCGCACAGATACGCAGTATTTT. It translates to CASSLMRTDTQYF.

The chain employs TRBV12-3 or TRBV12-4 and TRBJ2-7; weak D call: TRBD1 (6 bases). CDR3 length: 13 residues. V was shortened by 3 bases and J by 6 bases, with 12 bases between the two germline ends. The CDR3 is CASSFTGWGEQYF. DNA of the CDR3: TGTGCCAGCAGTTTTACAGGGTGGGGCGAGCAGTACTTC.

The V and J genes are TRBV20-1 and TRBJ2-7; D may be TRBD1 or TRBD2 (5 bases each). Trimming stripped 3 bases from V and 3 bases from J, with 9 bases between. CDR3 length equals 12 residues. Germline V CDR1 and CDR2: DFQATT, SNEGSKA (reference sequence). CDR3 sequence (DNA): TGCAGTGCTAGCGCGAGGGGCTACGAGCAGTACTTC. As protein: CSASARGYEQYF.

This chain uses TRBV14 with TRBJ2-1, with D perhaps TRBD1 (5 bases). CDR1 and CDR2 from the germline V gene are SGHDN and FVKESK. Trimming removed 3 bases from V and 9 bases from J, with 9 bases in between. CDR3 length equals 12 residues. This CDR3 is CASSQPGREQFF. CDR3 nucleotide sequence: TGTGCCAGCAGCCAGCCAGGGCGTGAGCAGTTCTTC.

This clonotype occurred a few times. The chain has TRBV18 and TRBJ2-7; 11 positions agree with TRBD2. Per germline, CDR1 KGHSH and CDR2 LQKENI. The junction had 4 bases not matched to a gene; V was cut back by 3 bases and J by 0 bases. The CDR3 sequence is 16 residues long. In DNA, the CDR3 is TGTGCCAGCTCACCGGGGACTAGCGGTTACTCCTACGAGCAGTACTTC. It yields the protein CASSPGTSGYSYEQYF.

This clonotype was counted a few times. The CDR3 DNA reads as TGCGCCAGCAGCGACTACCTGACAGCCTCTGGAAACACCATATATTTT. It yields the protein CASSDYLTASGNTIYF. V and J are TRBV5-1 and TRBJ1-3, with D perhaps TRBD1 (5 bases). The CDR3 consists of 16 residues. Per germline, CDR1 SGHRS and CDR2 YFSETQ. V was clipped by 4 bases and J by 0 bases, with 14 bases between them. The full variable domain, completed using reference TRBV5-1 and TRBJ1-3, is KAGVTQTPRYLIKTRGQQVTLSCSPISGHRSVSWYQQTPGQGLQFLFEYFSETQRNKGNFPGRFSGRQFSNSRSEMNVSTLELGDSALYLCASSDYLTASGNTIYFGEGSWLTVV.

The chain has TRBV6-1 and TRBJ2-6; TRBD1 matches at 7 bases. V was clipped by 7 bases and J by 0 bases; unmatched bases: 6. CDR1 and CDR2 from the germline V gene are MNHNS and SASEGT. The CDR3 loop spans 16 amino acids. The CDR3 region is CASKRTGVSGANVLTF. The DNA of the CDR3 is TGTGCCAGCAAGAGAACAGGGGTCTCTGGGGCCAACGTCCTGACTTTC.

This rearrangement joins TRBV20-1 to TRBJ2-1; D tentatively reads TRBD1 or TRBD2 (5 bases each). Trimming left V 0 bases short and J 6 bases short, with 15 bases between. The CDR3 totals 15 residues. Germline V gene lookup returns CDR1 DFQATT and CDR2 SNEGSKA (reference sequence). Here the CDR3 reads CSAREHSPGANEQFF. CDR3 nucleotides: TGCAGTGCTAGAGAGCACTCCCCCGGGGCCAATGAGCAGTTCTTC.

This clonotype was detected a few times. This chain connects TRBV2 to TRBJ2-1; perhaps TRBD2 as D (6 bases). Trimming removed 6 bases from V and 0 bases from J, with 12 bases in between. This CDR3 comprises 15 residues. CDR1 SNHLY and CDR2 FYNNEI come from the germline V gene. The CDR3 bases are TGTGCCAGCAGCCAGGGACTCCCCTCCTACAATGAGCAGTTCTTC. It specifies CASSQGLPSYNEQFF. The complete variable domain, with remaining parts taken from reference TRBV2 and TRBJ2-1, reads EPEVTQTPSHQVTQMGQEVILRCVPISNHLYFYWYRQILGQKVEFLVSFYNNEISEKSEIFDDQFSVERPDGSNFTLKIRSTKLEDSAMYFCASSQGLPSYNEQFFGPGTRLTVL.

The CDR3 spells CASSRGLVEGQFF. Written as DNA, the CDR3 is TGTGCCAGCAGTAGGGGCTTGGTCGAAGGGCAGTTCTTC. This chain joins TRBV2 and TRBJ2-1; possible D gene TRBD1, 5 bases. This CDR3 has 13 residues. Between the trimmed V and J ends, which lost 5 bases and 12 bases, there was a span of 17 bases. Looked up from germline, CDR1 is SNHLY and CDR2 is FYNNEI.

This clonotype was recorded a few times. The rearrangement uses TRBV28 and TRBJ2-2, with unresolved D. Trimming stripped 6 bases from V and 3 bases from J, with 14 bases between. Per germline, CDR1 MDHEN and CDR2 SYDVKM. The CDR3 consists of 15 residues. CDR3 amino acids: CASSSSGVDTGELFF. In DNA, the CDR3 is TGTGCCAGCAGCTCTTCAGGTGTGGACACCGGGGAGCTGTTTTTT.

A few counts support this clonotype. The chain carries TRBV3-1 and TRBJ1-5, with D perhaps matching TRBD1 (6 bases). This CDR3 is built from 14 residues. Trimming cost V 5 bases and J 7 bases, with 15 bases left between them. Per the germline V gene, CDR1 is LGHDT and CDR2 is YNNKEL (reference sequence). CDR3 DNA: TGTGCCAGCAGCTTAGGGGGAGGGTGGCAGCCCCAGCATTTT. It translates to CASSLGGGWQPQHF.

V and J are TRBV28 and TRBJ2-3, with D unresolved. The germline V gene encodes CDR1 MDHEN and CDR2 SYDVKM. This CDR3 is 16 amino acids long. Trimming took off 5 bases at V and 1 base at J, with 16 bases between the two ends. CDR3 in DNA: TGTGCCAGCAGTCACCGAACTCCCTTACGCACAGATACGCAGTATTTT. Translation: CASSHRTPLRTDTQYF.